A selection of T cell receptor beta chains follows, all from one sample in a study of T cells after yellow fever vaccination. TCRdb independently ran MiXCR on the 5' RACE reads; one entry per CDR3 protein. The profile covers a few hundred thousand distinct CDR3 sequences, with approximately 3.8% appearing a single time and 20% to 25% taken by the ten largest. This sample comprised PBMCs, obtained on the day of the yellow fever booster vaccination. Receptors originate from a man between 18 and 29 years old who received the YFV17D yellow fever vaccine. CDR3s include the opening cysteine and the closing phenylalanine or tryptophan. The D gene is left open where the match is weak. Clone size is shown for a subset of rows, as once, few, many or a class of expanded clone.

size	V	J	D	DNA	CDR3
many	TRBV7-9	TRBJ2-3	NA	TGTGCCAGCAGCTTAGACGGTGGAGGAGATACGCAGTATTTT	CASSLDGGGDTQYF
many	TRBV20-1	TRBJ1-1	NA	TGCAGGGGGTGGGGGACTGAAGCTTTCTTT	CRGWGTEAFF
many	TRBV7-2	TRBJ2-7	NA	TGTGCCAGCAGCTTAGGTGGGCAGGTTAGCGAGCAGTACTTC	CASSLGGQVSEQYF
many	TRBV7-2	TRBJ2-1	NA	TGTGCCAGCAGCTTAGGACCGGATTTGGTTTACAATGAGCAGTTCTTC	CASSLGPDLVYNEQFF
few	TRBV24-1	TRBJ1-5	NA	TGTGCCACCCTTTCCGGCCCCCGGGGGACAAATCAGCCCCAGCATTTT	CATLSGPRGTNQPQHF
many	TRBV7-9	TRBJ1-4	NA	TGTGCCAGCAGCTTAGCCGTGGGGGGGCTGGGTGAAAAACTGTTTTTT	CASSLAVGGLGEKLFF
many	TRBV10-3	TRBJ1-5	TRBD1	TGTGCCATCAGTGATTTTGACAGGGTGGGTCAGCCCCAGCATTTT	CAISDFDRVGQPQHF
few	TRBV2	TRBJ2-2	TRBD1	TGTGCCAGCAGTGAACAGGGACAGGGGTCCGTGGGGACCGGGGAGCTGTTTTTT	CASSEQGQGSVGTGELFF
NA	TRBV9	TRBJ2-5	NA	TGTGCCAGCAGCGTATGGGACATTCAAGAGACCCAGTACTTC	CASSVWDIQETQYF
many	TRBV14	TRBJ2-1	NA	TGTGCCAGCAGCCAACAACCAGGCTATTTTGAGCAGTTCTTC	CASSQQPGYFEQFF
many	TRBV25-1	TRBJ2-5	TRBD2	TGTGCCAGCAGTGAATTGAGCAGCGGGGGGGAGACCCAGTACTTC	CASSELSSGGETQYF
many	TRBV7-2	TRBJ2-1	NA	TGTGCCAGCAGCTTCTTCGTACTAGGTTACAATGAGCAGTTCTTC	CASSFFVLGYNEQFF
many	TRBV10-2	TRBJ1-2	NA	TGCGCCAGCAGTGATCCATTACTCTATGGCTACACCTTC	CASSDPLLYGYTF
many	TRBV15	TRBJ2-3	NA	TGTGCCACCAGCAGAGATCACGCACCGTCCGCAGATACGCAGTATTTT	CATSRDHAPSADTQYF
many	TRBV25-1	TRBJ2-6	NA	TGCGCCAGCAGTGAATCAGGGGCCAACGTCCTGACTTTC	CASSESGANVLTF
NA	TRBV5-1	TRBJ1-1	TRBD1	TGCGCCAGCAGCTTGTGGGGCACCGAAGAACAGGGGGGAGAAGCTTTCTTT	CASSLWGTEEQGGEAFF
many	TRBV10-2	TRBJ1-3	TRBD1	TGCGCCAGCAGCAGGGGGCTGGATGGAAACACCATATATTTT	CASSRGLDGNTIYF
many	TRBV10-2	TRBJ1-5	NA	TGCGCCAGCAGTGAGTCGCATAGGGATCAGCCCCAGCATTTT	CASSESHRDQPQHF
few	TRBV12-3/TRBV12-4	TRBJ1-2	NA	TGTGCCAGCAGTTTAGCTGGGGGGAGGGCCTATGGCTACACCTTC	CASSLAGGRAYGYTF
few	TRBV2	TRBJ2-5	TRBD2	TGTGCCAGCAGCTCGGGACTAGGCGTAGGAGAGACCCAGTACTTC	CASSSGLGVGETQYF
NA	TRBV12-3/TRBV12-4	TRBJ2-1	NA	TGTGCCACCACTACCTCCGGCGGGGTGGTTTTGGACAATGAGCAGTTCTTC	CATTTSGGVVLDNEQFF
few	TRBV20-1	TRBJ2-5	NA	TGCAGTGCTTGGGGACGGCAAGAGACCCAGTACTTC	CSAWGRQETQYF
few	TRBV4-3	TRBJ2-2	NA	TGCGCCAGCAGCCAAGATCGTGGGGGAATGAGCGCCGGGGAGCTGTTTTTT	CASSQDRGGMSAGELFF
many	TRBV4-2	TRBJ2-3	NA	TGTGCCAGCAGCCAAGGAGTCAAAGCTAGCACAGATACGCAGTATTTT	CASSQGVKASTDTQYF
many	TRBV5-4	TRBJ1-1	TRBD1	TGTGCCAGCAGCCCGGGGCAGGGGGCAGTGAACACTGAAGCTTTCTTT	CASSPGQGAVNTEAFF
few	TRBV29-1	TRBJ1-1	NA	TGCAGCGGAACGAACAGGCTGAACACTGAAGCTTTCTTT	CSGTNRLNTEAFF
many	TRBV27	TRBJ1-2	NA	TGTGCCAGCCGGCAAGGGAGCTATGGCTACACCTTC	CASRQGSYGYTF
many	TRBV4-2	TRBJ2-1	TRBD2	TGTGCCAGCAGCCCGCGCCCCGGGACTAGCAATGAGCAGTTCTTC	CASSPRPGTSNEQFF
few	TRBV9	TRBJ2-3	NA	TGTGCCAGCAGCTCCCGTGGGGGTAGCACAGATACGCAGTATTTT	CASSSRGGSTDTQYF
NA	TRBV5-6	TRBJ2-1	NA	TGTGCCAGCAGGGTCAGGAAGAATGAGCAGTTCTTC	CASRVRKNEQFF
many	TRBV6-2/TRBV6-3	TRBJ2-1	TRBD2	TGTGCCAGCAGTTACGGGCTAGCGGCCAACTCCTACAATGAGCAGTTCTTC	CASSYGLAANSYNEQFF
many	TRBV29-1	TRBJ2-2	TRBD1	TGCAGCGCCGGGACAGGGGACACCGGGGAGCTGTTTTTT	CSAGTGDTGELFF
NA	TRBV15	TRBJ2-1	NA	TGTGCCACCAGCAGAGAGGTAACAGCCTCCTACAATGAGCAGTTCTTC	CATSREVTASYNEQFF
many	TRBV5-1	TRBJ2-5	NA	TGTGCCAGTAGTCTGGTTGAAGAGACCCAGTACTTC	CASSLVEETQYF
many	TRBV12-3/TRBV12-4	TRBJ2-5	TRBD2	TGTGCCAGCAGTTCGACTAGCGGGGGACAAGAGACCCAGTACTTC	CASSSTSGGQETQYF
many	TRBV7-2	TRBJ2-7	NA	TGTGCCAGCAGCTTATTCGGCCGGACTGTGTACGAGCAGTACTTC	CASSLFGRTVYEQYF
few	TRBV10-3	TRBJ1-1	NA	TGTGCCATCAGTGATCCGGGGTCGAACACTGAAGCTTTCTTT	CAISDPGSNTEAFF
few	TRBV3-1	TRBJ1-2	NA	TGTGCCAGCAGACCACAGGGAGGGACTTATGGCTACACCTTC	CASRPQGGTYGYTF
NA	TRBV29-1	TRBJ2-1	TRBD2	TGCAGCGTTGAAAGGGTCCCCGGGGGGGGCTTCAATGAGCAGTTCTTC	CSVERVPGGGFNEQFF
few	TRBV11-2	TRBJ1-2	NA	TGTGCCAGCAGCTTAGCCGCCTACAGCATTAACTATGGCTACACCTTC	CASSLAAYSINYGYTF
many	TRBV5-1	TRBJ1-2	TRBD1	TGCGCCAGCAGCTCGCACAGGGGTGCTGACTATGGCTACACCTTC	CASSSHRGADYGYTF
NA	TRBV20-1	TRBJ1-5	NA	TGCAGTGCCCGAAGGGTTGGGGGAAATCAGCCCCAGCATTTT	CSARRVGGNQPQHF
few	TRBV5-6	TRBJ1-6	NA	TGTGCCAGCAGCTTGCCCAGGGAATTATCACCCCTCCACTTT	CASSLPRELSPLHF
many	TRBV5-4	TRBJ2-5	TRBD1	TGTGCCAGCAGAGTCGACAGGGGACAAGAGACCCAGTACTTC	CASRVDRGQETQYF
many	TRBV5-1	TRBJ2-1	NA	TGCGCCAGCAGATCCGGGGCTCCAAGCTCCTACAATGAGCAGTTCTTC	CASRSGAPSSYNEQFF
NA	TRBV5-4	TRBJ2-2	TRBD2	TGTGCCAGCAGCACCAGCGGGGGGGCTATCGGGGAGCTGTTTTTT	CASSTSGGAIGELFF